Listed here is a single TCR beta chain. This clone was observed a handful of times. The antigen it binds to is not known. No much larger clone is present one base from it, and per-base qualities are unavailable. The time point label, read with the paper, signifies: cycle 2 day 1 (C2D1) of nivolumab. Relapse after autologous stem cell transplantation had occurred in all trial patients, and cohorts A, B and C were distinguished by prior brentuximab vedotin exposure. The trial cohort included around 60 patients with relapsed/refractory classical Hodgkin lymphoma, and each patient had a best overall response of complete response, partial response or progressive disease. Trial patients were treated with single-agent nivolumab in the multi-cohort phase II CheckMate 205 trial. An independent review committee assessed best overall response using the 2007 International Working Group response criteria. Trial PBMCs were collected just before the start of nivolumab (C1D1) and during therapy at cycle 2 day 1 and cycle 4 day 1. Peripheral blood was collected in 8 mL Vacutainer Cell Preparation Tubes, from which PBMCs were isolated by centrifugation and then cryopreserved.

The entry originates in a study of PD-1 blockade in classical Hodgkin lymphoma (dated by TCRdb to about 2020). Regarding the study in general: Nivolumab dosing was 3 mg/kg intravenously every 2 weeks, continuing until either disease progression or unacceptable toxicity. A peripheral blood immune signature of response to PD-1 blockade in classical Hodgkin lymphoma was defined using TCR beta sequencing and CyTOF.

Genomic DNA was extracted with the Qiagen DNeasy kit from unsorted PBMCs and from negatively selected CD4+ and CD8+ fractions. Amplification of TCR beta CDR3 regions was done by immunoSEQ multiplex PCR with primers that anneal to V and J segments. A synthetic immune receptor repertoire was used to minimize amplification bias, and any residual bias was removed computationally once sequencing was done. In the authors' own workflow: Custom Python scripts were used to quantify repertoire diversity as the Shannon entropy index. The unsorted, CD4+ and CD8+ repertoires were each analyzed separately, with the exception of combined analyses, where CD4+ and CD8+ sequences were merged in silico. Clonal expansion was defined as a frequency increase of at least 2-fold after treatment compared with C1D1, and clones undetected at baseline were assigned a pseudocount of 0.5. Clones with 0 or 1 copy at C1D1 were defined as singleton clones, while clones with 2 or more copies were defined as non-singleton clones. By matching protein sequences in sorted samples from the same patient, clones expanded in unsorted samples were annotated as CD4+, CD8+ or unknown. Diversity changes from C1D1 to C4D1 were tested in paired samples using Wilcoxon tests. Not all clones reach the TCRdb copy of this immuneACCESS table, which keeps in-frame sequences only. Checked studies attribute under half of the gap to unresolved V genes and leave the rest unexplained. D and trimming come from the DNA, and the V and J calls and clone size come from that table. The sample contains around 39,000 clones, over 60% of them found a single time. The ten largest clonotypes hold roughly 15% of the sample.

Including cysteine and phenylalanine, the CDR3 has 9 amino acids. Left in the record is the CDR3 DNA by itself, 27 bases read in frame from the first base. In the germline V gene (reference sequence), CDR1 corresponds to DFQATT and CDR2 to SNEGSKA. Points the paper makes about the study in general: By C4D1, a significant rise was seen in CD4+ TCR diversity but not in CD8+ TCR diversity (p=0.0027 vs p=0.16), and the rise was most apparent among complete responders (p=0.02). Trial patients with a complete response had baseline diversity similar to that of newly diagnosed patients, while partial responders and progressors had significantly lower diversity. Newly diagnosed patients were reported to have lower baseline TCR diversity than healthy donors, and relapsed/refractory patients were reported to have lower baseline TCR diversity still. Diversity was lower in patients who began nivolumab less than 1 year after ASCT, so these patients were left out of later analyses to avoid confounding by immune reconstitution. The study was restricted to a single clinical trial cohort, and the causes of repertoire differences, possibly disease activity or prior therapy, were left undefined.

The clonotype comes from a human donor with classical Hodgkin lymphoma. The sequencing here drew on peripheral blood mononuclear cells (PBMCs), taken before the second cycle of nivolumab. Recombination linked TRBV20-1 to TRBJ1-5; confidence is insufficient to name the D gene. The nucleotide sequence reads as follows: TGCAGCGCGTATCAGCCCCAGCATTTT. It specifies CSAYQPQHF.